This TCR beta chain was recovered during a study of blood T cell repertoires in COVID-19. The CDR3 consists of 17 residues. Losses at the gene ends were 0 bases for V and 0 bases for J; bases not matched to a gene: 6. Germline assignment: CDR1 LGHNA and CDR2 YNFKEQ. Here immunoSEQ multiplex PCR was the method, and the copy in TCRdb shows in-frame clones only, minus some. Among over 200,000 clones, approximately 83% were seen once, and the ten largest hold roughly 1.3%. The source is a young woman with COVID-19, enrolled during active disease. The sample consisted of peripheral blood. This chain joins TRBV4-2 and TRBJ2-3; 7 nucleotides match TRBD1. CDR3 in DNA: TGTGCCAGCAGCCAAGACATACCGGGACAGAGCACAGATACGCAGTATTTT. It translates to CASSQDIPGQSTDTQYF.